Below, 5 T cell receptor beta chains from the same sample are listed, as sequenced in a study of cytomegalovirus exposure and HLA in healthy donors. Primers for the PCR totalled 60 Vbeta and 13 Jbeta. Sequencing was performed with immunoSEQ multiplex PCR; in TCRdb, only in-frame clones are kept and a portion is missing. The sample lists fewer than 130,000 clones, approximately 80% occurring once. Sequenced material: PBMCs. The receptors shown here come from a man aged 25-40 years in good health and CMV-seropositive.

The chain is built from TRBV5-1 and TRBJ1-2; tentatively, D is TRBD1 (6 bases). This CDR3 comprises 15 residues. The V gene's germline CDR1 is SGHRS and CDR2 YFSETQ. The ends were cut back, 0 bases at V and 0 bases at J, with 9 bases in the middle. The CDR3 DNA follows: TGCGCCAGCAGCTTGGACAGGGCGGCTAACTATGGCTACACCTTC. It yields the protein CASSLDRAANYGYTF.

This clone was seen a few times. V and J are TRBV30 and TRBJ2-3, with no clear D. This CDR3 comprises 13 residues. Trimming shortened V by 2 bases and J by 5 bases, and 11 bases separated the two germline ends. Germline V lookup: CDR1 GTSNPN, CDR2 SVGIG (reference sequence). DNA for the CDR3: TGTGCCTGGAGTAGTAACGGTGGAGATACGCAGTATTTT. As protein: CAWSSNGGDTQYF.

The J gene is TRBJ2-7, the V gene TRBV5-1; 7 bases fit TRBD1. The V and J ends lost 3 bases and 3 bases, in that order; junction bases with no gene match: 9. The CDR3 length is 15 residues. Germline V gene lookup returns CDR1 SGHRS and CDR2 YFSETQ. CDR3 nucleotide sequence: TGCGCCAGCAGCTGGCGGACAGGAGAAGTCTACGAGCAGTACTTC. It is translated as CASSWRTGEVYEQYF. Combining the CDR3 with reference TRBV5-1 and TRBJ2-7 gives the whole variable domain KAGVTQTPRYLIKTRGQQVTLSCSPISGHRSVSWYQQTPGQGLQFLFEYFSETQRNKGNFPGRFSGRQFSNSRSEMNVSTLELGDSALYLCASSWRTGEVYEQYFGPGTRLTVT.

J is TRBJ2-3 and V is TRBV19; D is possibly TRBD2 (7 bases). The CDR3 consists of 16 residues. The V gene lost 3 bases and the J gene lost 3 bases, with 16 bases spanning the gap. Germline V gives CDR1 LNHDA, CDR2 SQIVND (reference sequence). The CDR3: CASSMVGGGATDTQYF. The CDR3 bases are TGTGCCAGTAGTATGGTCGGTGGGGGGGCTACAGATACGCAGTATTTT.

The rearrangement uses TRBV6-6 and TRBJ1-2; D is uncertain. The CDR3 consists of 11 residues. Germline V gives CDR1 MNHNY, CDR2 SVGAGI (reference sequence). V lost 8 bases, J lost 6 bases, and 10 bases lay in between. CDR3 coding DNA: TGTGCCAGCCATCAGTACCATGGCTACACCTTC. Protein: CASHQYHGYTF.